This T cell receptor (beta chain) emerged from a study of blood T cell repertoires in COVID-19. Study-level background: All recovered Cohort 3 donors got two negative PCRs, got clearance, or saw symptom resolution.

Methods used by the authors: For nucleated cells, counts were estimated from reference gene primer amplification. Measured with immunoSEQ multiplex PCR; TCRdb has only the in-frame clones, and not every one. From that table come the V and J calls and clone size; the DNA was used to work out D and trimming. This table holds 120,000 to 150,000 clones, about 80% found once. Trimming cost V 4 bases and J 7 bases; bases outside gene matches: 7. CDR3 size: 14 residues. Germline CDR1 reads SGHRS; CDR2 reads YFSETQ. This clonotype was sampled from a man in his fifties in a cohort exposed to, infected with or recovered from COVID-19 (not recorded which). Sequencing was done on a sample of PBMCs or T cells enriched from blood (not recorded which). This rearrangement joins TRBV5-1 to TRBJ2-2; 7 nucleotides align to TRBD1. CDR3 sequence reads: CASSGRGGYGELFF. CDR3 coding DNA: TGCGCCAGCAGCGGCCGAGGGGGCTACGGGGAGCTGTTTTTT.